This TCR beta chain was retrieved from a study of shared clonotypes between healthy human individuals. Study-level results: Non-shared clonotypes displayed generation probabilities falling below those of clonotypes present in all four donors.

Some clones are missing from TCRdb's copy, which holds only in-frame ones; the method was immunoSEQ multiplex PCR. This sample yields 800,000 to 950,000 clones, of which 90% to 97% are seen a single time; about 0.21% belongs to the top ten. The CDR3 length is 17 residues. CDR1 is LGHNA, CDR2 YSLEER, per germline. J lost 4 bases, V lost 1 base, and 4 bases had no gene match. CD45RO-negative CD8 cells positively selected for CCR7 made up the naive population, which excluded terminally differentiated effector memory CD45RA+ cells. About this clone: Its antigen is not known.

Input material: naive CD8+ T cells sorted from blood. The gene calls are TRBV4-3 and TRBJ2-3; 14 bases line up with TRBD2. This clonotype was sampled from a man aged 25 to 40 in good health. CDR3 sequence: CASSQAGTSGRPDTQYF. CDR3 DNA: TGCGCCAGCAGCCAAGCTGGGACTAGCGGGAGACCAGATACGCAGTATTTT.